A single sample gave rise to the 24 T cell receptor delta chains below, sequenced in a study of gamma-delta chains in newborns, infants, children. With CATT, TCRdb re-called clones from the reads. The sample shows roughly 11,000 delta-chain clones, about 8.6% of them seen only once. The sample comprised blood. The receptors come from a child who was a newborn, infant or young child, either healthy, febrile or measles-vaccinated (not recorded which).

The genes are TRDV2 and TRDJ1, with 8 positions matching TRDD3. The CDR3 has 18 amino acids. Per germline, CDR1 GEAIGNYY and CDR2 EKD. V was clipped by 0 bases and J by 0 bases; unmatched bases: 11. In DNA, the CDR3 is TGTGCCTGTGACACCGTAGAGGCTGGGGGAGGCTACACCGATAAACTCATCTTT. Its translation is CACDTVEAGGGYTDKLIF.

This clone turned up a few times. In the same sample, other DNA sequences code for this CDR3. The chain has TRDV2 and TRDJ1, with TRDD3 matching over 10 bases. Per the germline V gene, CDR1 is GEAIGNYY and CDR2 is EKD. The CDR3 consists of 14 residues. V lost 3 bases, J lost 3 bases, and 3 bases stayed unmatched. The DNA for the CDR3 is TGTGCCTGTGACGTTACTGGGGGATCCGATAAACTCATCTTT. Translation: CACDVTGGSDKLIF.

This sequence joins TRDV1 and TRDJ1; D is possibly TRDD3 (6 bases). The length of the CDR3 is 16 residues. CDR1 is TSWWSYY, CDR2 QGS, per germline. The ends were cut back, 1 base at V and 1 base at J, with 13 bases in the middle. CDR3: CALGEPVGVATDKLIF. The CDR3 DNA is TGTGCTCTTGGGGAACCCGTGGGGGTCGCCACCGATAAACTCATCTTT.

The gene calls are TRDV2 and TRDJ1; 8 nucleotides match TRDD3. CDR3 length equals 13 residues. Germline V gives CDR1 GEAIGNYY, CDR2 EKD. V lost 7 bases and J lost 10; bases outside the gene matches: 13. CDR3 sequence reads: CACTKGGIRALIF. CDR3 in DNA: TGTGCCTGCACCAAGGGTGGGATACGAGCACTCATCTTT.

The V call is TRDV1, the J call TRDJ1, with 10 bases that match TRDD3. The ends lost 4 bases at V and 0 bases at J; junction bases unmatched: 26. This CDR3 is built from 23 residues. Germline V gene sequence: CDR1 TSWWSYY, CDR2 QGS. CDR3 region: CALGGMPLLPTWGIPPYTDKLIF. The CDR3 coding sequence is TGTGCTCTTGGGGGGATGCCCCTTCTTCCTACTTGGGGGATACCCCCTTACACCGATAAACTCATCTTT.

The gene calls are TRDV1 and TRDJ1; D call uncertain. V was cut by 4 bases and J by 3 bases, with 6 bases left in between. The CDR3 length is 12 residues. CDR1 and CDR2 from the germline V gene are TSWWSYY and QGS. CDR3 DNA sequence: TGTGCTCTTGGGGCACCCCCCGATAAACTCATCTTT. Translation gives CALGAPPDKLIF.

The CDR3: CACDRLGSRGYPEYTDKLIF. In DNA, the CDR3 is TGTGCCTGTGACAGACTAGGTAGCCGGGGATACCCAGAGTACACCGATAAACTCATCTTT. The rearrangement links TRDV2 to TRDJ1; 8 bases map to TRDD3. Matching the DNA to germline supplied the J gene, which TCRdb does not give. CDR3 size: 20 residues. Unmatched junction bases numbered 19, after V lost 2 bases and J lost 0 bases. Germline loops: CDR1 GEAIGNYY, CDR2 EKD.

This clone was found a few times. An end of the junction does not agree with germline; a read error may underlie this. This same CDR3 is encoded by further DNA sequences in the sample. J is TRDJ1 and V is TRDV2; TRDD3 is a possible D gene (6 bases). Germline loops: CDR1 GEAIGNYY, CDR2 EKD. CDR3 size: 16 residues. For the CDR3, the DNA is TGTGCCTGTGACCACCTGCGGGGATCTAGGAGCGATAAACTCATCTTC. Residues: CACDHLRGSRSDKLIF.

A few counts support this clone. Within the sample, other DNA sequences also encode this same CDR3. This chain links TRDV2 with TRDJ3, with TRDD3 matching 11 bases. V was pared by 0 bases and J by 4 bases, with 4 bases of the junction left unmatched. The CDR3 is 18 amino acids. In germline, CDR1 is GEAIGNYY, CDR2 EKD. In DNA, the CDR3 is TGTGCCTGTGACACCGTCCTGGGGGATACTTGGGACACCCGACAGATGTTTTTC. Protein sequence: CACDTVLGDTWDTRQMFF.

The chain links TRDV2 to TRDJ1, with 10 positions matching TRDD3. The CDR3 spans 18 residues. The germline V gene encodes CDR1 GEAIGNYY and CDR2 EKD. V trimming: 0 bases; J trimming: 1 base; junction bases outside the gene matches: 10. Here the CDR3 DNA reads TGTGCCTGTGACACCGTCGGGGGGATACGAGGGGGCACCGATAAACTCATCTTT. Protein sequence: CACDTVGGIRGGTDKLIF.

The chain recombines TRDV2 with TRDJ1; 13 nucleotides agree with TRDD3. Here the J gene was assigned by germline matching of the DNA, as TCRdb has none. Germline CDR1 reads GEAIGNYY; CDR2 reads EKD. The CDR3 length is 18 residues. The V segment lost 0 bases and the J segment 0 bases; nucleotides outside the gene matches: 6. CDR3 region: CACDTVLGDTRYTDKLIF. The CDR3 nucleotides are TGTGCCTGTGACACCGTACTGGGGGATACGCGGTACACCGATAAACTCATCTTT.

J is TRDJ1 and V is TRDV2, with a weak D call TRDD3 (6 bases). The germline V gene encodes CDR1 GEAIGNYY and CDR2 EKD. CDR3 length: 14 residues. The V end lost 0 bases, the J end lost 4 bases, and 11 bases lay between the germline ends. In DNA form, the CDR3 reads TGTGCCTGTGACACCGTGGGGGCCAACGATAAACTCATCTTT. Its protein product is CACDTVGANDKLIF.

Only a few counts were recorded for this clone. J is TRDJ3 and V is TRDV2; 8 bases are shared with TRDD3. CDR3 size: 20 residues. Germline CDR1 reads GEAIGNYY; CDR2 reads EKD. V lost 0 bases to trimming and J lost 0 bases; unmatched junction nucleotides: 9. CDR3 protein: CACDTVATGGPSWDTRQMFF. As DNA, the CDR3 is TGTGCCTGTGACACCGTCGCTACTGGGGGTCCCTCCTGGGACACCCGACAGATGTTTTTC.

This rearrangement joins TRDV2 to TRDJ1, with 8 bases identical to TRDD3. In germline, CDR1 is GEAIGNYY, CDR2 EKD. Trimming at V came to 1 base and at J to 0 bases, leaving 9 bases not matched to a gene. The CDR3 is 17 residues long. As DNA, the CDR3 is TGTGCCTGTGACACTTTACTGGGGGCTCAGTACACCGATAAACTCATCTTT. This sequence encodes CACDTLLGAQYTDKLIF.

The rearrangement links TRDV2 to TRDJ1; 13 positions agree with TRDD3. The germline V gene has CDR1 GEAIGNYY and CDR2 EKD. CDR3 length equals 17 residues. V shed 3 bases, J shed 10 bases, and the junction held 16 bases outside the gene matches. CDR3 bases: TGTGCCTGTGACCCCTTACTGGGGGATACGCACCCTTCGGGACTCATCTTT. It specifies CACDPLLGDTHPSGLIF.

This clone was detected only a few times. The J gene is TRDJ1, the V gene TRDV2; D is uncertain. CDR1 and CDR2 (germline): GEAIGNYY, EKD. The CDR3 runs to 15 residues. V was pared by 1 base and J by 0 bases, with 11 bases between. The CDR3, as DNA: TGTGCCTGTGACACGCTAGCCCCAAACACCGATAAACTCATCTTT. Protein: CACDTLAPNTDKLIF.

This clone was seen only a few times. V usage is TRDV1 and J usage is TRDJ1; no firm D call. The germline V and J ends were trimmed by 0 bases and 0 bases, with 8 bases remaining between them. The CDR3 contains 15 residues. In germline, CDR1 is TSWWSYY, CDR2 QGS. Here the CDR3 reads CALGELRPHTDKLIF. The DNA for the CDR3 is TGTGCTCTTGGGGAACTTAGGCCCCACACCGATAAACTCATCTTT.

As regards this clone: An end of the junction does not agree with germline; a read error may underlie this. The chain has TRDV2 and TRDJ3, with 10 bases that match TRDD3. TCRdb records no J gene; here it was assigned by comparing the DNA to germline. The CDR3 is 21 residues long. Germline V gene data show CDR1 as GEAIGNYY and CDR2 as EKD. CDR3 in amino acids: CACDTPGGYARESWDTRQMFF. The CDR3 DNA is TGTGCCTGTGACACCCCGGGGGGATACGCGAGGGAGTCCTGGGACACTCGACAGATGTTTTTC.

Points on this clone: Other DNA sequences from this sample encode an identical CDR3 as well. The chain couples TRDV2 to TRDJ1; the D gene is possibly TRDD3 (6 bases). Germline CDR1 is GEAIGNYY and CDR2 is EKD. The CDR3 is 20 amino acids. The germline V and J ends were trimmed by 0 bases and 0 bases, with 25 bases remaining between them. CDR3 region: CACDTVGGVPRHTYTDKLIF. The CDR3 region has the DNA TGTGCCTGTGACACCGTGGGGGGTGTCCCACGCCATACTTACACCGATAAACTCATCTTT.

V and J are TRDV2 and TRDJ1; TRDD3 is a possible D gene (6 bases). This CDR3 has 18 amino acids. Germline CDR1 is GEAIGNYY and CDR2 is EKD. Trimming took 3 bases from V and 0 from J, leaving 22 bases between them. Here the CDR3 reads CACDPIPRIHENTDKLIF. CDR3 sequence (DNA): TGTGCCTGTGACCCCATTCCGAGGATACACGAAAACACCGATAAACTCATCTTT.

This clone was found a few times. This may arise from a read error, as a much more abundant clone is one base away. The same CDR3 arises from other DNA sequences in this sample as well. This chain connects TRDV2 to TRDJ3; 9 bases agree with TRDD3. The germline V gene encodes CDR1 GEAIGNYY and CDR2 EKD. The CDR3 loop spans 18 amino acids. The J segment lost 0 bases and the V segment lost 1 base, leaving 3 bases of the junction unmatched. The CDR3 is CACDTGGYSSWDTRQMFF. CDR3 nucleotide sequence: TGTGCCTGTGACACTGGGGGATATAGCTCCTGGGACACCCGACAGATGTTTTTC.

This clone was detected a few times. A much larger clone lies a single base off, so this may be a read error. This same CDR3 is encoded by further DNA sequences in the sample. This chain joins TRDV2 and TRDJ3; 11 bases align to TRDD3. Germline V gives CDR1 GEAIGNYY, CDR2 EKD. Trimming took 1 base from V and 0 from J; bases not matched to a gene: 4. The CDR3 totals 19 residues. CDR3 sequence: CACDTVLGDSSWDTRQMFF. CDR3 bases: TGTGCCTGTGACACGGTACTGGGGGATAGCTCCTGGGACACCCGACAGATGTTTTTC.

This clone was observed a handful of times. This chain links TRAV29/DV5 with TRDJ1, with 9 bases fitting TRDD2. The V and J ends lost 0 bases and 0 bases, in that order; junction bases with no gene match: 27. The CDR3 is made up of 23 amino acids. Germline-derived CDR1 and CDR2 are NSMFDY and ISSIKDK. The CDR3 DNA reads TGTGCAGCAAGCGCGCGGAGGGAGCCTTCCTACGACGGACACCCAACCCACACCGATAAACTCATCTTT. This codes for CAASARREPSYDGHPTHTDKLIF.

Worth noting for this clone: Compared with germline, one end of the junction differs, possibly owing to a read error. This chain joins TRDV2 and TRDJ3; 10 nucleotides match TRDD3. This CDR3 is 21 amino acids long. CDR1 and CDR2 (germline): GEAIGNYY, EKD. CDR3 in DNA: TGTGCCTGCGACACCGGAGGGACTGGGGGATCCAGCTCCTGGGACACCCGACAGATGTTTTTC. It translates to CACDTGGTGGSSSWDTRQMFF.